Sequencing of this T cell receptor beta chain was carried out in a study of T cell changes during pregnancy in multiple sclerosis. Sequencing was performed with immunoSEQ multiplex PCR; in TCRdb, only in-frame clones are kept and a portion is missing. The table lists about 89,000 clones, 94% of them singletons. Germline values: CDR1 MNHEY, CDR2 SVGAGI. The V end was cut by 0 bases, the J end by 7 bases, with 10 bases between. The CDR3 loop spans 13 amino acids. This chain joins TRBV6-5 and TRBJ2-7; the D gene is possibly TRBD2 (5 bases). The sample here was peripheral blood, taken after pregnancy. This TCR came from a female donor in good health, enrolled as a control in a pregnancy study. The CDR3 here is CASSYSDGGEQYF. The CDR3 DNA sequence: TGTGCCAGCAGTTACTCGGACGGCGGGGAGCAGTACTTC.